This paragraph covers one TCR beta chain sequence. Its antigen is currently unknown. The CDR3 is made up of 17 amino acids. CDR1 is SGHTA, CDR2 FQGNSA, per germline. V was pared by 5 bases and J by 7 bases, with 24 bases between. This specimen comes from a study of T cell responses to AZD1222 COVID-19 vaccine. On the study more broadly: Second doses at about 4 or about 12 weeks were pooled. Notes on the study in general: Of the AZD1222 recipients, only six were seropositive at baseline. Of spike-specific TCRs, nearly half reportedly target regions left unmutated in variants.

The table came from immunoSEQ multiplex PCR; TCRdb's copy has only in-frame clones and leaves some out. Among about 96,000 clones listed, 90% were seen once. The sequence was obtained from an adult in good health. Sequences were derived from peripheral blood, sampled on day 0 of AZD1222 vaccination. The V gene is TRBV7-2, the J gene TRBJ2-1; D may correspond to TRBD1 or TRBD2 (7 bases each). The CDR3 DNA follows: TGTGCCAGCAGCCCCTTTCCAGGGGGACTACAGGGGAATGAGCAGTTCTTC. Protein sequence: CASSPFPGGLQGNEQFF.